This T cell receptor (beta chain) appears in the sequencing data of a study of blood T cell repertoires in COVID-19. Study-level background: Samples came from the United States, Italy and Spain, spanning acute and convalescent COVID-19. The cDNA or gDNA used as material had been derived from T cells, B-cell-depleted T cells, or PBMCs.

The CDR3 runs to 13 residues. Germline V gene data show CDR1 as SGHRS and CDR2 as YFSETQ. V lost 3 bases and J 2 bases, leaving 9 bases between the germline ends. Original processing notes: For nucleated cells, counts were estimated from reference gene primer amplification. Sequenced by immunoSEQ multiplex PCR; TCRdb stores in-frame clones only, minus some. V and J calls and clone size are copied from that table; D and trimming were computed from the DNA. The table lists 65,000 to 70,000 clones, roughly three quarters of them singletons. Input material: peripheral blood. This TCR came from a human donor in a cohort sampled during active COVID-19. This sequence joins TRBV5-1 and TRBJ2-7; perhaps TRBD1 as D (5 bases). The CDR3 loop is CASSSQGPYEQYF. The DNA for the CDR3 is TGCGCCAGCAGCTCCCAGGGTCCCTACGAGCAGTACTTC.